One and the same sample provided the 11 T cell receptor beta chains below, sequenced in a study of control samples from healthy donors and cancer patients. Using immunoSEQ multiplex PCR, the repertoire was profiled, and TCRdb retains in-frame clones only, with some absent. Among around 110,000 clones listed, over 75% were seen once. Sequenced sample: PBMCs. The receptors come from a woman aged 50 to 60 with colorectal cancer.

This clone was seen only once. CDR3 bases: TGTGCCAGCTCACCCGGGAGGAACTCTGGAAACACCATATATTTT. This gives the protein CASSPGRNSGNTIYF. The V gene is TRBV18, the J gene TRBJ1-3, with D unclear. CDR1 KGHSH and CDR2 LQKENI come from the germline V gene. CDR3 length: 15 amino acids. Trimming removed 3 bases at V and 0 bases at J, with 9 bases between.

The rearrangement joins TRBV3-1 (or the pseudogene TRBV3-2) to TRBJ1-2; TRBD1 aligns across 9 bases. The CDR3 totals 14 residues. In germline, CDR1 is LGHDT, CDR2 YNNKEL (reference sequence). J lost 2 bases, V lost 7 bases, and 5 bases had no gene match. CDR3 loop: CASIGTGRNYGYTF. CDR3 sequence (DNA): TGTGCCAGCATCGGGACAGGGAGGAACTATGGCTACACCTTC.

This clone was observed a handful of times. The CDR3 loop reads CASSLNAGNTIYF. DNA for the CDR3: TGTGCCAGCAGTTTAAATGCTGGAAACACCATATATTTT. This chain connects TRBV27 to TRBJ1-3; no firm D call. CDR1 is MNHEY and CDR2 is SMNVEV in the germline V gene (reference sequence). CDR3 length equals 13 residues. V was pared by 2 bases and J by 2 bases, with 4 bases between.

This clone was counted only a few times. The chain has TRBV6-1 and TRBJ1-2; D call uncertain. The ends were cut back, 1 base at V and 5 bases at J, with 5 bases in the middle. The germline V gene encodes CDR1 MNHNS and CDR2 SASEGT. This CDR3 is built from 12 residues. CDR3 protein: CASSEGKYGYTF. The CDR3 nucleotides are TGTGCCAGCAGTGAAGGCAAATATGGCTACACCTTC.

V and J are TRBV18 and TRBJ2-3; D remains ambiguous. CDR1 and CDR2 (germline): KGHSH, LQKENI. V lost 0 bases, J lost 4 bases, and 5 bases lay in between. The CDR3 runs to 13 residues. The chain's CDR3 is CASSPPDADTQYF. DNA of the CDR3: TGTGCCAGCTCACCACCAGATGCAGATACGCAGTATTTT.

The chain uses TRBV12-5 and TRBJ2-3, with D hard to call. Germline values: CDR1 LGHNT, CDR2 FRNRAP. V was trimmed by 0 bases and J by 2 bases, leaving 9 bases between them. The CDR3 loop spans 15 amino acids. CDR3 DNA: TGTGCTAGTGGTTTGGTACTAAAAGCCACAGATACGCAGTATTTT. This translates into CASGLVLKATDTQYF.

Remarks on this clone: An end of the junction does not agree with germline; a read error may underlie this. The rearrangement joins TRBV5-8 to TRBJ1-2, with 7 bases identical to TRBD1. CDR1 is SGHTS, CDR2 YDEGEE, per germline. This CDR3 is built from 13 residues. The CDR3 DNA follows: TGTGCCAGCAGCTTTAACAGGGGCGAGTTCTCCTCCTTC. Its translation is CASSFNRGEFSSF.

The chain links TRBV10-3 to TRBJ2-7; 12 positions match TRBD1. The CDR3 is 13 residues long. Losses at the gene ends were 7 bases for V and 5 bases for J; bases not matched to a gene: 3. CDR1 and CDR2 (germline): ENHRY, SYGVKD. The CDR3 nucleotides read TGTGCCATCAAGGGGACAGGGGGCCACGAGCAGTACTTC. This gives the protein CAIKGTGGHEQYF.

The chain joins TRBV7-9 to TRBJ1-4; 9 bases map to TRBD1. With V trimmed by 5 bases and J by 8 bases, 12 bases remained unmatched. The CDR3 is 16 amino acids. Germline V gives CDR1 SEHNR, CDR2 FQNEAQ (reference sequence). The CDR3 is CASSIRDRDVREKLFF. CDR3 DNA: TGTGCCAGCAGCATCCGGGACAGGGACGTACGGGAAAAACTGTTTTTT.

The chain recombines TRBV11-2 with TRBJ2-7; 7 bases are a match to TRBD2. J gave up 6 bases and V 5 bases, and 10 bases lay outside the gene matches. CDR1 and CDR2 from the germline V gene are SGHAT and FQNNGV. CDR3 length: 14 residues. The CDR3 spells CASSRSGAQGEQYF. The CDR3 coding sequence is TGTGCCAGCAGCCGGAGCGGGGCACAAGGCGAGCAGTACTTC.

The chain recombines TRBV5-4 with TRBJ2-3; no firm D call. The CDR3 sequence is 13 residues long. Germline CDR1 and CDR2: SGHNT and YYREEE (reference sequence). The V end was cut by 5 bases, the J end by 0 bases, with 7 bases between. The CDR3 here is CASRPFSTDTQYF. For the CDR3, the DNA is TGTGCCAGCAGGCCCTTTAGCACAGATACGCAGTATTTT.